This T cell receptor beta chain was recovered during a study of vaccination and CD4 T cells after COVID-19. An Oncomine TCR Beta short-read assay was used to sequence the DNA from cultured CD4+ T cells. TCRdb re-derived calls from the PCR reads in MiXCR, one entry per CDR3 protein. The sample includes some 17,000 distinct CDR3 sequences, 45% to 65% seen only once; the top ten take roughly 11%. Note on this clonotype: Antigen: not known.

Looked up from germline, CDR1 is DFQATT and CDR2 is SNEGSKA (reference sequence). This CDR3 is built from 14 residues. V lost 6 bases to trimming and J lost 1 base; unmatched junction nucleotides: 4. Treatment specified: approximately nine-day PBMC culture with coronavirus spike peptide pools or control peptides (ViraFEST assay). This sequence joins TRBV20-1 and TRBJ2-2, with TRBD1 identical over 8 bases. The sequence came from a human donor who had recovered from COVID-19. Sequences were obtained from CD4+ T cells from blood, cultured in vitro. This chain's CDR3 is CSARGHQNTGELFF. The CDR3 region has the DNA TGCAGTGCCAGGGGGCATCAGAACACCGGGGAGCTGTTTTTT.